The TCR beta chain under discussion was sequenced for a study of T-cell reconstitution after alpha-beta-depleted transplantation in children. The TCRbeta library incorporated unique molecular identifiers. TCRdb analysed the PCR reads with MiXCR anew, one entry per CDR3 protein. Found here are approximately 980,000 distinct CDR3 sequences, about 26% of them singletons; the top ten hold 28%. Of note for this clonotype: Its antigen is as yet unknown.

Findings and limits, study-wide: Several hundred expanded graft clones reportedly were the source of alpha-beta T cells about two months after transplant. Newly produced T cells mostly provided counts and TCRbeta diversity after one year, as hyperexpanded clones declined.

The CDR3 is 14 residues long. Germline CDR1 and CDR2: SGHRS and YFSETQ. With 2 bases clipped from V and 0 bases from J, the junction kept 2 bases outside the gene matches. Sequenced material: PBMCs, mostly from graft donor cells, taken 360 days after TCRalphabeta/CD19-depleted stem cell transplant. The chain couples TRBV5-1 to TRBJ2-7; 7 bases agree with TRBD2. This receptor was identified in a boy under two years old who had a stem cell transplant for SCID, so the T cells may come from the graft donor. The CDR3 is CASSFRGSSYEQYF. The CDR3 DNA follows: TGCGCCAGCAGCTTCCGCGGGAGCTCCTACGAGCAGTACTTC.